This passage covers 27 T cell receptor beta chains from one sample sequenced in a study of CD8+ T cells in alopecia areata. cDNA serving as the sequencing template came from extracted, reverse transcribed RNA. Sequenced by immunoSEQ multiplex PCR; TCRdb stores in-frame clones only, minus some. Seen here are more than 110,000 clones, 58% observed once, and the top ten hold approximately 6.5%. The sample here was CD4+ T cells sorted from blood, taken at week 0. Every receptor here comes from a human donor with alopecia areata.

The chain links TRBV6-6 to TRBJ2-7; 7 bases are a match to TRBD2. With 0 bases clipped from V and 3 bases from J, the junction kept 5 bases outside the gene matches. Germline lookup yields CDR1 MNHNY and CDR2 SVGAGI (reference sequence). The CDR3 spans 15 residues. CDR3 nucleotide sequence: TGTGCCAGCAGTTACTCGACGGGGGGAGTCTACGAGCAGTACTTC. This translates into CASSYSTGGVYEQYF.

J is TRBJ1-6 and V is TRBV6-5; possible D gene TRBD1, 5 bases. Trimming took off 0 bases at V and 10 bases at J, with 16 bases between the two ends. The CDR3 runs to 16 residues. CDR1 is MNHEY, CDR2 SVGAGI, per germline. DNA of the CDR3: TGTGCCAGCAGTTACTCAGGCGGGACCCTGAGCTCACCCCTCCACTTT. Translated, it gives CASSYSGGTLSSPLHF.

In this sample, this clone turned up a few times. At one of its ends the junction is not consistent with the germline gene, which may arise from a read error. The chain combines TRBV6-6 with TRBJ1-5; a possible D gene is TRBD1 (5 bases). CDR1 is MNHNY and CDR2 is SVGAGI in the germline V gene (reference sequence). This CDR3 has 14 amino acids. CDR3 residues: CAISQNGGNQPQHF. Written as DNA, the CDR3 is TGTGCCATCAGTCAAAATGGGGGTAATCAGCCCCAGCATTTT.

The chain employs TRBV28 and TRBJ2-2, with D tentatively TRBD2 (6 bases). V lost 7 bases and J 11 bases, leaving 14 bases between the germline ends. CDR1 is MDHEN and CDR2 is SYDVKM in the germline V gene. The CDR3 runs to 12 residues. The CDR3 loop reads CASTLGLDELFF. The CDR3 nucleotides are TGTGCCAGCACTCTGGGACTTGACGAGCTGTTTTTT.

This clone has a handful of counts. The chain uses TRBV5-1 and TRBJ2-3, with D unclear. The length of the CDR3 is 12 residues. Deletions cut 2 bases from V and 6 bases from J, with 7 bases between. From germline, CDR1 is SGHRS and CDR2 YFSETQ. CDR3 protein: CASSFSGDTQYF. The CDR3 nucleotides are TGCGCCAGCAGCTTTTCCGGCGATACGCAGTATTTT.

By proportion, this clone is medium-sized. The chain couples TRBV29-1 to TRBJ2-5; a possible D gene is TRBD1 (6 bases). Germline-derived CDR1 and CDR2 are SQVTM and ANQGSEA. V shed 5 bases and J shed 5 bases, with 9 bases lying between them. The CDR3 covers 11 residues. The CDR3 reads CSVTGMETQYF. CDR3 nucleotides: TGCAGCGTTACAGGGATGGAGACCCAGTACTTC. Variable domain in full (rest from reference TRBV29-1 and TRBJ2-5): SAVISQKPSRDICQRGTSLTIQCQVDSQVTMMFWYRQQPGQSLTLIATANQGSEATYESGFVIDKFPISRPNLTFSTLTVSNMSPEDSSIYLCSVTGMETQYFGPGTRLLVL.

This clone was observed a few times. The J gene is TRBJ2-5, the V gene TRBV7-2, with 7 bases matching TRBD2. The CDR3 is 15 residues long. V was clipped by 6 bases and J by 1 base; unmatched bases: 8. Germline V gene data show CDR1 as SGHTA and CDR2 as FQGNSA. In nucleotides, the CDR3 is TGTGCCAGCAGGCCCCCGACGGGGGGCCAAGAGACCCAGTACTTC. Its protein product is CASRPPTGGQETQYF.

This chain's CDR3 is CASSQEGGGLTDTQYF. CDR3 nucleotide sequence: TGCGCCAGCAGCCAAGAAGGCGGGGGCCTCACAGATACGCAGTATTTT. The chain couples TRBV4-3 to TRBJ2-3; perhaps TRBD2 as D (7 bases). Germline assignment: CDR1 LGHNA and CDR2 YSLEER. Trimming cost V 0 bases and J 2 bases, with 12 bases left between them. The CDR3 sequence is 16 residues long.

This clone was counted between two and nine times. CDR3 in amino acids: CSVEINGSGIQYF. The CDR3 nucleotides read TGCAGCGTTGAGATTAACGGATCGGGCATTCAGTACTTC. V gene TRBV29-1 combines with J gene TRBJ2-4; D not certain. Germline V gene sequence: CDR1 SQVTM, CDR2 ANQGSEA. The V end lost 3 bases, the J end lost 9 bases, and 15 bases lay between the germline ends. The CDR3 has 13 residues.

The rearrangement joins TRBV10-3 to TRBJ2-5; 7 positions match TRBD2. The germline V gene encodes CDR1 ENHRY and CDR2 SYGVKD. V shed 5 bases and J 4 bases; nucleotides not matched to a gene: 1. The CDR3 contains 12 residues. CDR3 residues: CAISIAGETQYF. In DNA form, the CDR3 reads TGTGCCATCAGTATAGCGGGAGAGACCCAGTACTTC.

The gene calls are TRBV5-6 and TRBJ1-2; unclear D gene. Trimming shortened V by 1 base and J by 6 bases, and 10 bases separated the two germline ends. This CDR3 is 13 amino acids long. Germline assignment: CDR1 SGHDT and CDR2 YYEEEE. CDR3 sequence: CASSLRNSDGYTF. As DNA, the CDR3 is TGTGCCAGCAGCTTGAGGAACAGTGATGGCTACACCTTC.

This chain links TRBV5-1 with TRBJ2-3; TRBD1 aligns across 9 bases. Per the germline V gene, CDR1 is SGHRS and CDR2 is YFSETQ. This CDR3 spans 16 amino acids. Trimming removed 4 bases from V and 1 base from J; junction bases left unmatched: 7. The CDR3 nucleotides read TGCGCCAGCAGCCCGGGGACAGGGCCCCGCACAGATACGCAGTATTTT. Residues: CASSPGTGPRTDTQYF.

This clone has only a few counts. The chain combines TRBV6-5 with TRBJ2-1, with 9 bases lining up with TRBD1. CDR1 and CDR2 (germline): MNHEY, SVGAGI. The CDR3 totals 15 residues. The junction had 9 bases not matched to a gene; V was cut back by 5 bases and J by 7 bases. This CDR3 reads CASSKPGQGKNEQFF. In nucleotides, the CDR3 is TGTGCCAGCAGTAAACCCGGACAGGGGAAAAATGAGCAGTTCTTC.

This clone was counted a few times. The chain couples TRBV30 to TRBJ1-1; 7 bases are a match to TRBD1. The CDR3 has 13 amino acids. The V gene end was trimmed by 4 bases and the J gene end by 5 bases; junction bases not matched to a gene: 7. The germline V gene encodes CDR1 GTSNPN and CDR2 SVGIG (reference sequence). The CDR3 loop reads CAWTKQGRTEAFF. The CDR3 nucleotides read TGTGCCTGGACAAAACAGGGGAGGACTGAAGCTTTCTTT.

This chain links TRBV5-4 with TRBJ1-2; perhaps TRBD1 as D (6 bases). Germline V gives CDR1 SGHNT, CDR2 YYREEE (reference sequence). V lost 4 bases and J lost 4, with 17 bases in between. The CDR3 contains 15 residues. CDR3 sequence (DNA): TGTGCCAGCAGCCTGGGGGCACAGCCGCGCTATGGCTACACCTTC. It encodes CASSLGAQPRYGYTF.

Only a few counts were recorded for this clone. The rearrangement links TRBV7-9 to TRBJ1-6, with a tentative D call TRBD1 (5 bases). Trimming left V 5 bases short and J 8 bases short, with 19 bases between. The germline gives CDR1 SEHNR, CDR2 FQNEAQ (reference sequence). The CDR3 consists of 16 residues. This chain's CDR3 is CASSHGLGGRDSPLHF. DNA for the CDR3: TGTGCCAGCAGCCACGGACTCGGGGGTCGGGATTCACCCCTCCACTTT.

The V call is TRBV2, the J call TRBJ2-5, with TRBD2 identical over 10 bases. V lost 3 bases and J lost 5; bases outside the gene matches: 3. CDR1 is SNHLY, CDR2 FYNNEI, per germline. The CDR3 runs 14 residues. The CDR3 nucleotides read TGTGCCAGCAGTGACAGCGGGGGGGCCGAGACCCAGTACTTC. Translating gives CASSDSGGAETQYF.

The chain carries TRBV18 and TRBJ1-6, with a possible D match to TRBD1 (6 bases). In germline, CDR1 is KGHSH, CDR2 LQKENI. CDR3 length: 14 residues. The ends were cut back, 3 bases at V and 7 bases at J, with 10 bases in the middle. The CDR3 loop reads CASSPGGGNSPLHF. CDR3 in DNA: TGTGCCAGCTCACCCGGGGGGGGCAATTCACCCCTCCACTTT.

The chain is built from TRBV4-3 and TRBJ2-6; 8 bases line up with TRBD1. The CDR3 extends over 17 amino acids. Germline loops: CDR1 LGHNA, CDR2 YSLEER. The V gene end was trimmed by 1 base and the J gene end by 4 bases; junction bases not matched to a gene: 6. The CDR3 nucleotides are TGCGCCAGCAGCCAAGCCGTGACAGGGGCCGGGGCCAACGTCCTGACTTTC. Translating gives CASSQAVTGAGANVLTF.

The chain uses TRBV7-9 and TRBJ2-3, with 9 bases matching TRBD1. The CDR3 runs 17 residues. With V trimmed by 6 bases and J by 3 bases, 13 bases remained unmatched. Germline V gives CDR1 SEHNR, CDR2 FQNEAQ (reference sequence). The CDR3: CASSSPGPGQGTDTQYF. The CDR3 DNA reads TGTGCCAGCAGTTCTCCGGGCCCAGGACAGGGGACAGATACGCAGTATTTT.

This clone has a count of ten or more. This rearrangement joins TRBV18 to TRBJ2-7, with 8 nucleotides matching TRBD1. Germline V CDR1 and CDR2: KGHSH, LQKENI. Losses at the gene ends were 2 bases for V and 9 bases for J; bases not matched to a gene: 9. CDR3 length: 14 amino acids. CDR3: CASSPGTGYRGQYF. CDR3 bases: TGTGCCAGCTCACCAGGGACAGGTTACAGAGGGCAGTACTTC.

This chain uses TRBV5-1 with TRBJ2-2; 7 bases line up with TRBD2. The trim removed 6 bases at V and 0 bases at J, leaving 8 bases unmatched. Germline lookup yields CDR1 SGHRS and CDR2 YFSETQ. The CDR3 covers 16 residues. In DNA, the CDR3 is TGCGCCAGCATCCCGGTGGGGGGGACGAACACCGGGGAGCTGTTTTTT. Protein product: CASIPVGGTNTGELFF.

This chain joins TRBV10-2 and TRBJ1-1; TRBD1 is a possible D gene (6 bases). V was cut by 3 bases and J by 3 bases, with 14 bases left in between. Germline lookup yields CDR1 WSHSY and CDR2 SAAADI. The CDR3 totals 15 residues. The CDR3 loop reads CASSDMQGRDTEAFF. The CDR3 DNA is TGCGCCAGCAGTGATATGCAGGGGCGGGACACTGAAGCTTTCTTT.

This rearrangement joins TRBV5-1 to TRBJ2-1; tentatively, D is TRBD1 (5 bases). This CDR3 has 16 amino acids. The V gene lost 0 bases and the J gene lost 3 bases, with 13 bases spanning the gap. CDR1 is SGHRS, CDR2 YFSETQ, per germline. The chain's CDR3 is CASSLAQGTYYNEQFF. As DNA, the CDR3 is TGCGCCAGCAGCTTGGCGCAGGGAACATACTACAATGAGCAGTTCTTC.

J is TRBJ1-5 and V is TRBV5-6, with 7 bases matching TRBD1. Germline trimming cut 3 bases from V and 3 bases from J; bases unmatched to any gene: 6. Germline assignment: CDR1 SGHDT and CDR2 YYEEEE. This CDR3 is 15 amino acids long. This chain's CDR3 is CASSSLTGYNQPQHF. CDR3 nucleotides: TGTGCCAGCAGCTCCCTGACAGGGTACAATCAGCCCCAGCATTTT.

The genes are TRBV7-9 and TRBJ1-2; D unresolved. Germline V CDR1 and CDR2: SEHNR, FQNEAQ (reference sequence). V dropped 3 bases and J dropped 0 bases, with 8 bases sitting between them. The CDR3 has 14 residues. CDR3 in amino acids: CASSLSQANYGYTF. The CDR3 DNA is TGTGCCAGCAGCTTGTCCCAGGCTAACTATGGCTACACCTTC.

This chain links TRBV6-5 with TRBJ2-7; the match to TRBD1 covers 12 bases. Germline CDR1 reads MNHEY; CDR2 reads SVGAGI. The CDR3 spans 14 residues. V shed 6 bases and J 9 bases; nucleotides not matched to a gene: 9. The CDR3 bases are TGTGCCAGCAGCCACGGGACAGGGGGCATAGGGCAGTACTTC. It codes for CASSHGTGGIGQYF.